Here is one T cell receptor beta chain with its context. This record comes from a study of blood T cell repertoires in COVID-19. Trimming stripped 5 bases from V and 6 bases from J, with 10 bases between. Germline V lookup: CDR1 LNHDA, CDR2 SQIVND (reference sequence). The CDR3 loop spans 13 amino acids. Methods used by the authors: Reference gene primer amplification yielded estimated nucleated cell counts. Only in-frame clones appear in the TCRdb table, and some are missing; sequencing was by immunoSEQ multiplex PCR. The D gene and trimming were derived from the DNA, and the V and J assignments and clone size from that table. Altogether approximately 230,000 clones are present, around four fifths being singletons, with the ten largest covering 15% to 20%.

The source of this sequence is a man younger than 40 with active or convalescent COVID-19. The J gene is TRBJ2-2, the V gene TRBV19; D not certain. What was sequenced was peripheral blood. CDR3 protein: CASSASRSGELFF. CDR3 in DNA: TGTGCCAGTAGTGCGAGCCGGTCCGGGGAGCTGTTTTTT.